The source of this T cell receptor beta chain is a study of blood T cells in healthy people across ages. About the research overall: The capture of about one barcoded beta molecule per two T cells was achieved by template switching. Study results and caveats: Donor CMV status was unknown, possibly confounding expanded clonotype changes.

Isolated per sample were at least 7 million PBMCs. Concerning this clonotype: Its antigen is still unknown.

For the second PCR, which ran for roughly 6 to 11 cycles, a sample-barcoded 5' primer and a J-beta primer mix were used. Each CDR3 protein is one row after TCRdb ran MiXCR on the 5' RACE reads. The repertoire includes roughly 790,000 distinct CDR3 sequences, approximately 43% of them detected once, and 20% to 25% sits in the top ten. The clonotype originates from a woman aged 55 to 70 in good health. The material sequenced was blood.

CDR3 in amino acids: CASSNGDGVTQYF. The CDR3 nucleotides are TGTGCCAGCAGCAATGGAGATGGGGTGACCCAGTACTTC. The chain carries TRBV7-7 and TRBJ2-5; D is undetermined. Germline V gives CDR1 SSHAT, CDR2 FNYEAQ (reference sequence). The CDR3 consists of 13 residues. V dropped 5 bases and J dropped 7 bases, with 14 bases sitting between them.